The rows below give T cell receptor beta chains drawn from one sample of a study of early T cells in non-severe SARS-CoV-2 infection. TCRdb called the 5' RACE reads again in MiXCR, with one record for every CDR3 protein. The data show tens of thousands of distinct CDR3 sequences, more than 4% seen once. Input material: whole blood. The origin of the receptors is an adult who was a healthcare worker with PCR-confirmed SARS-CoV-2 infection or an uninfected control (not recorded which). Both conserved end residues are part of each CDR3. Clone size is shown for a subset of rows, as once, few, many or a class of expanded clone.

v_call	clone_size	j_call	cdr3_aa
TRBV11-2	.	TRBJ2-7	CASSPTTGNYEQYF
TRBV7-8	medium-sized	TRBJ2-1	CASSHPVQTNSYNEQFF
TRBV7-9	few	TRBJ1-1	CASSLAIQGSTEAFF
TRBV3-2	few	TRBJ2-1	CASSQDLRGNEQFF
TRBV18	.	TRBJ1-4	CASSLPKSATNEKLFF
TRBV3-1	.	TRBJ1-1	CASSSNRDTEAFF
TRBV20-1	many	TRBJ2-7	CSARDSGRQGKAEQYF
TRBV5-1	many	TRBJ2-2	CASSTTSMAGELFF
TRBV10-3	medium-sized	TRBJ2-7	CAIRIGQGYEQYF
TRBV7-9	few	TRBJ1-5	CASSLATGDIQPQHF
TRBV18	few	TRBJ1-2	CASSPQEYGYTF
TRBV9	few	TRBJ1-1	CASSVVGVGTEAFF
TRBV7-3	few	TRBJ1-1	CASSRRADTEAFF
TRBV27	.	TRBJ2-7	CASSPTGATSYEQYF
TRBV4-3	medium-sized	TRBJ1-6	CASSHGGLGNSPLHF
TRBV3-1	few	TRBJ2-5	CASSPGTQETQYF
TRBV11-2	many	TRBJ2-5	CASSLWTSGVETQYF
TRBV6-4	many	TRBJ2-2	CASSEGGHLNTGELFF
TRBV28	few	TRBJ2-7	CASSYGQNYEQYF
TRBV20-1	many	TRBJ2-3	CSATTGPTDTQYF
TRBV19	few	TRBJ2-1	CATGGGEQFF
TRBV12-3/TRBV12-4	many	TRBJ2-7	CASRVVGGTYEQYF
TRBV28	many	TRBJ2-3	CASRNPRTSGGSTDTQYF
TRBV20-1	many	TRBJ1-3	CSASLSGNTIYF
TRBV7-2	.	TRBJ1-1	CASSYLVGPEAFF
TRBV20-1	many	TRBJ1-1	CSARDVAGAQGEAFF
TRBV30	.	TRBJ2-7	CAWTAKLGNEQYF
TRBV10-1	many	TRBJ1-1	CASSNYRALGTEAFF
TRBV6-6	many	TRBJ1-2	CASLGPANYGYTF
TRBV7-3	medium-sized	TRBJ1-2	CASSLMGRGYTF
TRBV7-2	.	TRBJ2-5	CASSLGQGGRETQYF
TRBV3-1	.	TRBJ1-4	CASKGAEKLFF
TRBV12-3/TRBV12-4	.	TRBJ2-6	CASTHRGANVLTF
TRBV6-5	many	TRBJ1-2	CASRLQRGPNYGYTF